These 14 T cell receptor beta chains were sequenced from one sample in a study of T cells in Graves' hyperthyroidism and ophthalmopathy (dated by TCRdb to between 2017 and 2020). The library was produced with multiplex PCR. The sequencing machine was an Illumina HiSeq 2000. The TCR beta CDR3 regions were amplified from RNA transcripts. The first round of RT-PCR for the TCR CDR3 was performed with the HTBI primer set and the Qiagen OneStep RT-PCR kit. TCRdb trimmed the raw reads at Q25, called clones with MiXCR and kept productive beta chains. Each CDR3 protein appears once, grouped with its most common genes and DNA. The sample records under 700,000 distinct CDR3 sequences, around 46% of which are singletons. Of the sample, approximately 8.2% falls within the top ten clones. The sequenced sample was peripheral blood or thyroid tissue (not recorded which). The receptor source for this set is a young woman with Graves' hyperthyroidism. Donor details come from another sample of the same person, matched by shared clones.

This clonotype appeared a few times. The rearrangement links TRBV4-1 to TRBJ1-2; D is unclear. The germline V gene has CDR1 MGHRA and CDR2 YSYEKL. V was pared by 1 base and J by 4 bases, with 7 bases between. This CDR3 contains 13 residues. The CDR3 nucleotides are TGCGCCAGCAGCCAAGCAAAGGGCTATGGCTACACCTTC. Amino acid sequence: CASSQAKGYGYTF.

In the case of this clonotype: An end of the junction differs from the germline gene, which may be a read error. V is TRBV30 and J is TRBJ2-7, with D maybe TRBD1 (6 bases). In germline, CDR1 is GTSNPN, CDR2 SVGIG (reference sequence). This CDR3 is 12 amino acids long. CDR3 protein: CTWRNRDYEQYF. In DNA, the CDR3 is TGTACCTGGAGGAACAGGGACTACGAGCAGTACTTC. Full variable domain (remainder filled in from reference TRBV30 and TRBJ2-7): SQTIHQWPATLVQPVGSPLSLECTVEGTSNPNLYWYRQAAGRGLQLLFYSVGIGQISSEVPQNLSASRPQDRQFILSSKKLLLSDSGFYLCTWRNRDYEQYFGPGTRLTVT.

The table lists this clonotype with many counts. The junction shows a germline mismatch at one end, possibly a read error. The chain uses TRBV2 and TRBJ2-7; 8 bases fit TRBD1. Germline V gene sequence: CDR1 SNHLY, CDR2 FYNNEI. The CDR3 is 10 residues long. CDR3 coding DNA: TGTGCCAGCAGCGGGACAGGTCCCGAATTC. This encodes CASSGTGPEF.

V gene TRBV20-1 combines with J gene TRBJ2-7; 10 nucleotides line up with TRBD1. Germline CDR1 reads DFQATT; CDR2 reads SNEGSKA (reference sequence). CDR3 length: 13 residues. The CDR3 sequence is CSDKRQGAYEQYF. The CDR3 region has the DNA TGCAGCGACAAAAGACAGGGGGCTTACGAGCAGTACTTC.

V usage is TRBV25-1 and J usage is TRBJ1-4, with TRBD1 as a possible D gene (5 bases). The CDR3 consists of 15 residues. Trimming cost V 3 bases and J 7 bases, with 15 bases left between them. In germline, CDR1 is MGHDK, CDR2 SYGVNS. This chain's CDR3 is CASSEGVSNTEKLFF. The CDR3 coding sequence is TGTGCCAGCAGTGAGGGGGTGTCGAACACTGAAAAACTGTTTTTT.

This clonotype was seen only a few times. This rearrangement joins TRBV7-2 to TRBJ1-6; D gene unclear. The CDR3 has 17 residues. Looked up from germline, CDR1 is SGHTA and CDR2 is FQGNSA. V lost 1 base to trimming and J lost 0 bases, with 10 bases between them. The DNA for the CDR3 is TGTGCCAGCAGCTTAGTGGCAGTGAGCTCCTATAATTCACCCCTCCACTTT. Its translation: CASSLVAVSSYNSPLHF.

The chain is built from TRBV29-1 and TRBJ1-2; 9 nucleotides match TRBD1. CDR3 size: 12 residues. With V trimmed by 7 bases and J by 6 bases, 6 bases remained unmatched. Per germline, CDR1 SQVTM and CDR2 ANQGSEA. The CDR3 protein is CSDTGQGNGYTF. As DNA, the CDR3 is TGCAGCGATACGGGACAGGGCAATGGCTACACCTTC.

In this sample, this clonotype turned up many times. The genes are TRBV5-1 and TRBJ1-6, with TRBD1 matching over 8 bases. The CDR3 covers 15 residues. The junction had 3 bases not matched to a gene; V was cut back by 0 bases and J by 7 bases. Germline values: CDR1 SGHRS, CDR2 YFSETQ. CDR3 protein: CASSLGDRTNSPLHF. The CDR3 DNA sequence: TGCGCCAGCAGCTTGGGGGACAGGACGAATTCACCCCTCCACTTT.

This clonotype was seen more than once but under ten times. J is TRBJ1-1 and V is TRBV2; 8 bases match TRBD1. There are 14 residues in the CDR3. The J segment lost 8 bases and the V segment lost 3 bases, leaving 8 bases of the junction unmatched. CDR1 and CDR2 from the germline V gene are SNHLY and FYNNEI. In nucleotides, the CDR3 is TGTGCCAGCAGTGAGCACGGGACAGGAAGGGAAGCTTTCTTT. This sequence encodes CASSEHGTGREAFF.

This chain joins TRBV11-3 and TRBJ1-2; possibly TRBD1 for D (6 bases). From germline, CDR1 is SGHNT and CDR2 YENEEA. This CDR3 is 17 amino acids long. V was pared by 3 bases and J by 1 base, with 18 bases between. CDR3 amino acids: CASSFFARTVINYGYTF. CDR3 bases: TGTGCCAGCAGCTTTTTCGCTAGGACAGTTATTAACTATGGCTACACCTTC.

The chain joins TRBV29-1 to TRBJ2-5; 7 bases agree with TRBD2. The J call may be faulty, since TRBJ2-7 better matches the DNA end. This CDR3 is 14 amino acids long. CDR1 is SQVTM and CDR2 is ANQGSEA in the germline V gene. The CDR3 sequence is CSVETGGGPDEQYF. CDR3 nucleotide sequence: TGCAGCGTTGAAACGGGGGGAGGTCCGGACGAGCAGTACTTC.

Written as DNA, the CDR3 is TGCGCCAGCAGCGACGACCCCAGTGCAACTAATGAAAAACTGTTTTTT. It encodes CASSDDPSATNEKLFF. The genes are TRBV10-2 and TRBJ1-4; D remains unclear. The CDR3 spans 16 residues. Germline CDR1 is WSHSY and CDR2 is SAAADI. Trimming took 6 bases from V and 0 from J, leaving 14 bases between them.

This clonotype was detected only a few times. The chain recombines TRBV4-1 with TRBJ2-7; possibly TRBD1 for D (6 bases). CDR1 is MGHRA, CDR2 YSYEKL, per germline. This CDR3 comprises 15 residues. The V end lost 0 bases, the J end lost 2 bases, and 11 bases lay between the germline ends. The chain's CDR3 is CASSQEGQLAYEQYF. DNA for the CDR3: TGCGCCAGCAGCCAAGAAGGACAGCTAGCCTACGAGCAGTACTTC.

This clonotype was recorded only once. V usage is TRBV10-3 and J usage is TRBJ1-2; 8 bases are shared with TRBD1. The CDR3 is made up of 13 amino acids. The germline gives CDR1 ENHRY, CDR2 SYGVKD. The V and J ends lost 11 bases and 4 bases, in that order; junction bases with no gene match: 9. The CDR3 loop is CASNQGAVYGYTF. The CDR3 nucleotides are TGTGCCTCCAACCAGGGGGCTGTCTATGGCTACACCTTC.